This T cell receptor (beta chain) is drawn from a study of control samples from healthy donors and cancer patients. The CDR3 has 13 residues. Germline CDR1 is MNHEY and CDR2 is SVGAGI. V dropped 11 bases and J dropped 0 bases, with 11 bases sitting between them. Using immunoSEQ multiplex PCR, the repertoire was profiled, and TCRdb retains in-frame clones only, with some absent. The table includes about 61,000 clones, around 90% detected once. The material sequenced was PBMCs. The sequence was obtained from a man aged 55 to 69 with colorectal cancer. The rearrangement joins TRBV6-5 to TRBJ1-3, with D tentatively TRBD1 (5 bases). The CDR3 here is CAVPQGSGNTIYF. In nucleotides, the CDR3 is TGTGCCGTCCCCCAGGGCTCTGGAAACACCATATATTTT.